The present T cell receptor (beta chain) was sequenced within a study of T cell responses to AZD1222 COVID-19 vaccine. CDR3 length: 15 amino acids. The V gene lost 1 base and the J gene lost 5 bases, with 9 bases spanning the gap. CDR1 is LNHDA, CDR2 SQIVND, per germline (reference sequence). Comment on this clone: Antigen specificity is unknown.

General study results and limits: None of the repertoires were sampled until the peak T cell response had passed. Increased Spike-specific TCR breadth and depth were observed after two AZD1222 doses. Donors skewed white British and female; clonal diversity was possibly underestimated.

Generated by immunoSEQ multiplex PCR, the TCRdb table keeps only in-frame clones and is missing some. The sample lists 100,000 to 150,000 clones, 90% occurring once. The sequencing used peripheral blood, collected on day 0 of AZD1222 vaccination. This sequence was found in an adult in good health. The genes are TRBV19 and TRBJ1-6; D is perhaps TRBD1 (5 bases). For the CDR3, the DNA is TGTGCCAGTAGTATAGTAGGGGCGCATAATTCACCCCTCCACTTT. Protein sequence: CASSIVGAHNSPLHF. The full variable domain, its missing parts supplied by reference TRBV19 and TRBJ1-6, is DGGITQSPKYLFRKEGQNVTLSCEQNLNHDAMYWYRQDPGQGLRLIYYSQIVNDFQKGDIAEGYSVSREKKESFPLTVTSAQKNPTAFYLCASSIVGAHNSPLHFGNGTRLTVT.